The present entry profiles one T cell receptor beta chain with its context. Its antigen is unknown. These data belong to a study of beta chain features in type 1 diabetes. Study information: Analysis included 100 million to 140 million sorted cells drawn from all samples. General observations from the study: Moderately but significantly shorter TCRB CDR3s were found in Type 1 diabetes patients in all four CD4+ subsets. Patients showed naive, central memory and Treg TCRB repertoires that appeared more similar than those of healthy donors.

Germline CDR1 is MNHEY and CDR2 is SMNVEV (reference sequence). The CDR3 spans 14 residues. Trimming removed 7 bases from V and 8 bases from J; junction bases left unmatched: 11. The investigators reverse transcribed all of the isolated RNA, so they sequenced expressed TCRB transcripts. Only in-frame clones appear in the TCRdb table, and some are missing; sequencing was by immunoSEQ multiplex PCR. The sample records roughly 260,000 clones, 20% being singletons. Sequencing was carried out using naive CD4+ T cells from blood. The receptor's source is a middle-aged woman with type 1 diabetes. The chain combines TRBV27 with TRBJ2-1; 7 positions match TRBD1. For the CDR3, the DNA is TGTGCCAGCACCTCCCCCCAGGGGGTCGATGAGCAGTTCTTC. This sequence encodes CASTSPQGVDEQFF.